The 15 T cell receptor beta chains below all came from one sample that was sequenced in a study of shared clonotypes between healthy human individuals. Clones were read by immunoSEQ multiplex PCR, and TCRdb kept only the in-frame ones, dropping some. The table has approximately 2.4 million clones, more than 90% seen once. The material sequenced was naive CD4+ T cells sorted from blood. Specified subset: CD45RA+ positively selected. The receptors come from a young man in good health.

The chain combines TRBV28 with TRBJ2-6, with 7 bases fitting TRBD2. The CDR3 spans 15 residues. The V gene end was trimmed by 1 base and the J gene end by 8 bases; junction bases not matched to a gene: 5. CDR1 MDHEN and CDR2 SYDVKM come from the germline V gene. CDR3: CASSLSWGGTNVLTF. The DNA for the CDR3 is TGTGCCAGCAGTTTATCGTGGGGGGGGACCAACGTCCTGACTTTC.

The rearrangement links TRBV6-1 to TRBJ2-2, with TRBD1 matching over 7 bases. CDR1 is MNHNS, CDR2 SASEGT, per germline. This CDR3 region has 15 residues. V shed 6 bases and J 2 bases; nucleotides not matched to a gene: 6. CDR3 sequence (DNA): TGTGCCAGCAGCCCGGGACAGCCAAACACCGGGGAGCTGTTTTTT. This codes for CASSPGQPNTGELFF.

The rearrangement links TRBV5-5 to TRBJ1-2; 8 bases are shared with TRBD1. There are 15 residues in the CDR3. J gave up 2 bases and V 1 base, and 4 bases lay outside the gene matches. Germline values: CDR1 SGHKS, CDR2 YYEKEE (reference sequence). The DNA of the CDR3 is TGTGCCAGCAGCTTGCAGGGGGCTGGAAACTATGGCTACACCTTC. Translation: CASSLQGAGNYGYTF. The full variable domain, its missing parts supplied by reference TRBV5-5 and TRBJ1-2, is DAGVTQSPTHLIKTRGQQVTLRCSPISGHKSVSWYQQVLGQGPQFIFQYYEKEERGRGNFPDRFSARQFPNYSSELNVNALLLGDSALYLCASSLQGAGNYGYTFGSGTRLTVV.

The chain couples TRBV15 to TRBJ1-1; D may be TRBD1 (6 bases). With 3 bases removed from V and 4 bases from J, the gap between germline ends came to 24 bases. The germline CDR1 and CDR2 sequences are LNHNV and YYDKDF (reference sequence). The CDR3 is 18 amino acids. CDR3 loop: CATSRPPEGIRGPTEAFF. CDR3 nucleotides: TGTGCCACCAGCAGGCCACCCGAGGGTATCAGGGGACCCACTGAAGCTTTCTTT. The variable domain in full, completed from reference TRBV15 and TRBJ1-1, reads DAMVIQNPRYQVTQFGKPVTLSCSQTLNHNVMYWYQQKSSQAPKLLFHYYDKDFNNEADTPDNFQSRRPNTSFCFLDIRSPGLGDTAMYLCATSRPPEGIRGPTEAFFGQGTRLTVV.

V is TRBV5-6 and J is TRBJ2-2; D is unresolved. Germline V gene data show CDR1 as SGHDT and CDR2 as YYEEEE. Trimming stripped 2 bases from V and 0 bases from J, with 5 bases between. The CDR3 runs to 14 residues. The CDR3 DNA is TGTGCCAGCAGCTTTGTATCGAACACCGGGGAGCTGTTTTTT. This codes for CASSFVSNTGELFF.

V and J are TRBV5-1 and TRBJ2-7; 11 nucleotides line up with TRBD2. After removal of 4 bases from V and 6 bases from J, the junction contained 6 bases not matched to a gene. CDR1 and CDR2 (germline): SGHRS, YFSETQ. This CDR3 has 14 residues. The CDR3 nucleotides read TGCGCCAGCAGCCCACTAGCGGGAGTAGGCGAGCAGTACTTC. Translation gives CASSPLAGVGEQYF.

This clone appeared a single time. The gene calls are TRBV7-3 and TRBJ2-5; D ambiguous. V was trimmed by 1 base and J by 5 bases, leaving 8 bases between them. The germline V gene has CDR1 SGHTA and CDR2 FQGTGA. The CDR3 is made up of 13 amino acids. The CDR3 loop reads CASSLNGIETQYF. CDR3 DNA sequence: TGTGCCAGCAGCTTAAATGGTATCGAGACCCAGTACTTC.

This clone was picked up one time. The V call is TRBV27, the J call TRBJ2-7; D perhaps matches TRBD2 (6 bases). CDR3 size: 13 residues. Germline CDR1 MNHEY, CDR2 SMNVEV (reference sequence). Deletions cut 3 bases from V and 2 bases from J, with 8 bases between. CDR3: CASSFGGTYEQYF. CDR3 nucleotides: TGTGCCAGCAGTTTTGGCGGGACCTACGAGCAGTACTTC.

The chain uses TRBV5-1 and TRBJ2-7, with D tentatively TRBD1 or TRBD2 (5 bases each). CDR1 SGHRS and CDR2 YFSETQ come from the germline V gene. V lost 0 bases and J lost 6, with 16 bases in between. This CDR3 spans 15 amino acids. CDR3 in amino acids: CASSLGFRVGSEQYF. CDR3 coding DNA: TGCGCCAGCAGCTTGGGTTTCAGGGTAGGGAGCGAGCAGTACTTC.

Comments on this clone: Other DNA sequences from this sample encode an identical CDR3 as well. The gene calls are TRBV30 and TRBJ2-2, with D hard to call. The CDR3 covers 13 residues. Trimming removed 2 bases from V and 0 bases from J, with 4 bases in between. Germline lookup yields CDR1 GTSNPN and CDR2 SVGIG (reference sequence). For the CDR3, the DNA is TGTGCCTGGAGTAGGACGAACACCGGGGAGCTGTTTTTT. Translation: CAWSRTNTGELFF.

With respect to this clone: Other DNA sequences in the same sample also yield this CDR3. The chain couples TRBV6-5 to TRBJ2-7, with D perhaps TRBD1 (7 bases). Germline loops: CDR1 MNHEY, CDR2 SVGAGI. The CDR3 spans 14 residues. Trimming cost V 2 bases and J 3 bases, with 11 bases left between them. CDR3 amino acids: CASSYGQGGYEQYF. The DNA for the CDR3 is TGTGCCAGCAGTTACGGTCAGGGGGGCTACGAGCAGTACTTC.

Turning to this clone: Different DNA sequences within this sample yield the same CDR3. The genes are TRBV7-3 and TRBJ1-4; D perhaps matches TRBD1 (6 bases). The ends were cut back, 0 bases at V and 3 bases at J, with 8 bases in the middle. The germline gives CDR1 SGHTA, CDR2 FQGTGA. The CDR3 length is 15 residues. In DNA form, the CDR3 reads TGTGCCAGCAGCTTAACGGGGGCGGCTAATGAAAAACTGTTTTTT. It is translated as CASSLTGAANEKLFF. The variable domain in full, completed from reference TRBV7-3 and TRBJ1-4, reads GAGVSQTPSNKVTEKGKYVELRCDPISGHTALYWYRQSLGQGPEFLIYFQGTGAADDSGLPNDRFFAVRPEGSVSTLKIQRTERGDSAVYLCASSLTGAANEKLFFGSGTQLSVL.

CDR3 region: CASSLGSWTGAGEQYF. CDR3 nucleotides: TGTGCCAGCAGCTTGGGATCCTGGACAGGGGCAGGGGAGCAGTACTTC. This chain joins TRBV5-4 and TRBJ2-7; 9 bases map to TRBD1. This CDR3 region has 16 residues. Germline CDR1 is SGHNT and CDR2 is YYREEE (reference sequence). V shed 0 bases and J 7 bases; nucleotides not matched to a gene: 11.

The chain recombines TRBV30 with TRBJ2-7; TRBD1 aligns across 9 bases. In germline, CDR1 is GTSNPN, CDR2 SVGIG (reference sequence). Trimming cost V 3 bases and J 3 bases; bases outside gene matches: 6. The CDR3 is made up of 14 amino acids. For the CDR3, the DNA is TGTGCCTGGAGCAAGCCGGGACAGGGCTACGAGCAGTACTTC. It yields the protein CAWSKPGQGYEQYF.

This chain uses TRBV18 with TRBJ1-2; D is possibly TRBD1 (6 bases). Trimming cost V 6 bases and J 8 bases, with 16 bases left between them. The CDR3 spans 13 residues. The V gene's germline CDR1 is KGHSH and CDR2 LQKENI. CDR3 DNA: TGTGCCAGCTCTTCGGACAGTGGGGTCGGCTACACCTTC. Translated: CASSSDSGVGYTF.